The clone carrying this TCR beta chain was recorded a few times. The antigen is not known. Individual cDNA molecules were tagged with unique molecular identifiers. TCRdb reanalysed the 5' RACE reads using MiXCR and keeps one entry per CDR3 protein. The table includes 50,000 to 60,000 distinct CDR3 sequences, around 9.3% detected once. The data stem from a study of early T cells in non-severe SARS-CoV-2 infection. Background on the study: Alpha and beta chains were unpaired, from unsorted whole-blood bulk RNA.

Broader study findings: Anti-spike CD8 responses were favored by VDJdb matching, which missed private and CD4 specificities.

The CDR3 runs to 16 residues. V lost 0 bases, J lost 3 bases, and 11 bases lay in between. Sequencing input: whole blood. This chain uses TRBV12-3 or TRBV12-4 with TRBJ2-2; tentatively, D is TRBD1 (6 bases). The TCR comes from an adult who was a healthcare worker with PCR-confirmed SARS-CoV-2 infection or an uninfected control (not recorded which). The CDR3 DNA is TGTGCCAGCAGTTTAGCTCACAGGGTTCACACCGGGGAGCTGTTTTTT. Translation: CASSLAHRVHTGELFF.